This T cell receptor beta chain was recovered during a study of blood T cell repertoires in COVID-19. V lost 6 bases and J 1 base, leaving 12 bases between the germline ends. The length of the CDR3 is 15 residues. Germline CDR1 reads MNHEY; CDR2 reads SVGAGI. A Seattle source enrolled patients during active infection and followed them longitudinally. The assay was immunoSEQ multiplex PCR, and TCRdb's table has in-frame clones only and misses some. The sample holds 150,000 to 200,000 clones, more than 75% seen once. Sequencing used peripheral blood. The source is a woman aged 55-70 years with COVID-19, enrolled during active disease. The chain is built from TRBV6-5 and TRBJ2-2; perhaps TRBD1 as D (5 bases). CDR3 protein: CASSIGQGNTGELFF. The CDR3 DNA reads TGTGCCAGCAGCATCGGGCAGGGGAACACCGGGGAGCTGTTTTTT.